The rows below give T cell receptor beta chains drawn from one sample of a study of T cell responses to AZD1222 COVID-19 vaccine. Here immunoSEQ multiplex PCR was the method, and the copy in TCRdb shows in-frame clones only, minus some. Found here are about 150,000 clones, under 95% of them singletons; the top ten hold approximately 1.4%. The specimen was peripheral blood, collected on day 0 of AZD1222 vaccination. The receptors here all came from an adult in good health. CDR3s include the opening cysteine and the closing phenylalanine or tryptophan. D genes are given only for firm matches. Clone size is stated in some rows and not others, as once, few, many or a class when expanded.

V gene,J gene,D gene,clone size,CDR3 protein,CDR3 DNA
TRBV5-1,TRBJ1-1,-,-,CASSHGVVQNTEAFF,TGCGCCAGCAGCCATGGGGTAGTCCAGAACACTGAAGCTTTCTTT
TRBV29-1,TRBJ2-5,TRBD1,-,CSVWTGAQETQYF,TGCAGCGTCTGGACAGGGGCCCAAGAGACCCAGTACTTC
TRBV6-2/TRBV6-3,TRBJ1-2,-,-,CASSVTQNYGYTF,TGTGCCAGCAGCGTCACACAGAACTATGGCTACACCTTC
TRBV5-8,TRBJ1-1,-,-,CASSSRLGQENTEAFF,TGTGCCAGCAGCTCCCGCTTAGGGCAGGAGAACACTGAAGCTTTCTTT
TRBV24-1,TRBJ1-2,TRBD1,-,CATSDRDRGYGYTF,TGTGCCACCAGTGACCGGGACAGGGGCTATGGCTACACCTTC
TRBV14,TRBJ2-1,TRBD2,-,CASSQLAGVYNEQFF,TGTGCCAGCAGCCAATTAGCGGGAGTATACAATGAGCAGTTCTTC
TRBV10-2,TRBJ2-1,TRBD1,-,CASRVQGPWHEQFF,TGCGCCAGCAGGGTACAGGGGCCGTGGCATGAGCAGTTCTTC
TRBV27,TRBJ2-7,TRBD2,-,CASSQAGVYEQYF,TGTGCCAGCAGTCAAGCGGGAGTCTACGAGCAGTACTTC
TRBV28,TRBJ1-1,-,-,CASSFEGINTEAFF,TGTGCCAGCAGTTTCGAGGGAATCAACACTGAAGCTTTCTTT
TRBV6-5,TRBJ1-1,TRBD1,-,CASRVNRGTEAFF,TGTGCCAGCAGAGTTAACAGGGGTACTGAAGCTTTCTTT
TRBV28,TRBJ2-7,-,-,CASRARDPGSYEQYF,TGTGCCAGCAGGGCGCGCGATCCCGGCTCCTACGAGCAGTACTTC
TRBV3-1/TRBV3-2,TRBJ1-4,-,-,CASSQELVGEKLFF,TGTGCCAGCAGCCAAGAACTTGTCGGGGAAAAACTGTTTTTT
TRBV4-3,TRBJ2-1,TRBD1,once,CASSQDWGTGGNEQFF,TGCGCCAGCAGCCAAGATTGGGGGACAGGGGGCAATGAGCAGTTCTTC
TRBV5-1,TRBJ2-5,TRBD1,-,CASSLGQGRETQYF,TGCGCCAGCAGCTTGGGACAGGGGCGGGAGACCCAGTACTTC
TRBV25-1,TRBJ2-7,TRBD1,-,CASSDYTGGPYEQYF,TGTGCCAGCAGTGACTATACAGGGGGCCCCTACGAGCAGTACTTC
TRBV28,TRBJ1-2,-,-,CASALVGFSGDYGYTF,TGTGCCAGCGCTCTGGTGGGTTTTTCAGGGGACTATGGCTACACCTTC
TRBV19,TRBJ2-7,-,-,CASSIGGLERGEQYF,TGTGCCAGTAGTATAGGGGGGCTCGAACGCGGCGAGCAGTACTTC
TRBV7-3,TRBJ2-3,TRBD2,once,CASSFGGSGPDTQYF,TGTGCCAGCAGCTTCGGCGGGAGTGGACCAGATACGCAGTATTTT
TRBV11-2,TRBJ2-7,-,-,CASSASYEQYF,TGTGCCAGCAGCGCCTCCTACGAGCAGTACTTC
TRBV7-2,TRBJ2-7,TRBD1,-,CASSLGQGAGEQYF,TGTGCCAGCAGCTTGGGACAGGGGGCAGGCGAGCAGTACTTC
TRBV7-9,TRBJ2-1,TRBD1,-,CASSSVLGDRQFF,TGTGCCAGCAGCTCAGTCCTAGGGGACAGGCAGTTCTTC
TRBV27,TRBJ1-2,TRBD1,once,CASTSSTGAYGYTF,TGTGCCAGCACCTCCTCCACAGGGGCCTATGGCTACACCTTC
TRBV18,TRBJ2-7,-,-,CASSPPTSSVGGGRTYEQYF,TGTGCCAGCTCACCACCTACGAGCAGTGTGGGGGGAGGCCGAACCTACGAGCAGTACTTC
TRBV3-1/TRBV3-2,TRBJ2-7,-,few,CASSQVGQAYEQYF,TGTGCCAGCAGCCAAGTTGGTCAGGCCTACGAGCAGTACTTC
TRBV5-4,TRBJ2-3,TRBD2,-,CASTPTWDYGTDTQYF,TGTGCCAGCACCCCCACCTGGGACTACGGCACAGATACGCAGTATTTT
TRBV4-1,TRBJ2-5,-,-,CASSQEGRGETQYF,TGCGCCAGCAGCCAAGAGGGGCGGGGAGAGACCCAGTACTTC
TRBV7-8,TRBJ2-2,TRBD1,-,CASSLGLTGGYTGELFF,TGTGCCAGCAGCTTAGGACTAACAGGGGGCTATACCGGGGAGCTGTTTTTT
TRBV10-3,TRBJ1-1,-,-,CAIMRGVEAFF,TGTGCCATCATGAGGGGGGTTGAAGCTTTCTTT
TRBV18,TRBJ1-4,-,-,CASSPRQTNEKLFF,TGTGCCAGCTCCCCTCGCCAGACTAATGAAAAACTGTTTTTT
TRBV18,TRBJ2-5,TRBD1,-,CASSPPDRGRETQYF,TGTGCCAGCTCACCGCCCGACAGGGGGCGAGAGACCCAGTACTTC
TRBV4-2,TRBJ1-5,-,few,CASSQDRQAQPQHF,TGTGCCAGCAGCCAAGATAGACAGGCTCAGCCCCAGCATTTT
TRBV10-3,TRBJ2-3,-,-,CAVSLGGRGMSSTDTQYF,TGTGCCGTCTCCCTAGGGGGGCGGGGGATGTCTAGCACAGATACGCAGTATTTT
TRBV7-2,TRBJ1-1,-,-,CASSSLNGGTTEAFF,TGTGCCAGCAGCTCCCTCAATGGGGGGACCACTGAAGCTTTCTTT
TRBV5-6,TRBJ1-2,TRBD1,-,CASSRGTGAIANYGYTF,TGTGCCAGCAGCCGCGGGACAGGGGCGATAGCTAACTATGGCTACACCTTC
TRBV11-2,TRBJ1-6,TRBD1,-,CASSSDRDSPLHF,TGTGCCAGCAGCTCGGACAGGGATTCACCCCTCCACTTT
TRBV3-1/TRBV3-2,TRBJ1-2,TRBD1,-,CASSQARRTGDYGYTF,TGTGCCAGCAGCCAAGCGAGACGGACAGGGGACTATGGCTACACCTTC
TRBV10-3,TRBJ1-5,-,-,CAISEGPDVGAQPQHF,TGTGCCATCTCAGAAGGTCCGGATGTAGGGGCCCAGCCCCAGCATTTT
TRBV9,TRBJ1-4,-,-,CASSADGGTGWANEKLFF,TGTGCCAGCAGCGCCGACGGGGGCACCGGATGGGCTAATGAAAAACTGTTTTTT
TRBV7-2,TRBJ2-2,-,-,CASTLNTGELFF,TGTGCCAGCACCCTGAACACCGGGGAGCTGTTTTTT
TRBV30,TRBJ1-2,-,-,CAWSGSGFGGYTF,TGTGCCTGGAGTGGGTCCGGGTTTGGAGGCTACACCTTC
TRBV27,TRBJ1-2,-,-,CASSSGAYYGYTF,TGTGCCAGCAGTTCCGGGGCTTACTATGGCTACACCTTC
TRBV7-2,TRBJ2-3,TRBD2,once,CASSLIAGGPPTDTQYF,TGTGCCAGCAGCTTAATAGCGGGAGGGCCCCCCACAGATACGCAGTATTTT
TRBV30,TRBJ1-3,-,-,CAWIGRSSGNTIYF,TGTGCCTGGATAGGACGGAGCTCTGGAAACACCATATATTTT
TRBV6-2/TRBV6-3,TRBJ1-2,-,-,CASSLGPPGRYGYTF,TGTGCCAGCAGTTTGGGACCGCCGGGGCGCTATGGCTACACCTTC
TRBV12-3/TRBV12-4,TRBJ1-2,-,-,CASSYREGYTF,TGTGCCAGCAGCTACAGGGAAGGCTACACCTTC
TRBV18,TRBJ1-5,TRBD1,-,CASSPTAGQGRAQPQHF,TGTGCCAGCTCACCGACAGCAGGACAGGGAAGAGCCCAGCCCCAGCATTTT
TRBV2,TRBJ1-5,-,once,CASMPGTSQPQHF,TGTGCCAGCATGCCCGGGACATCTCAGCCCCAGCATTTT